The clone carrying this T cell receptor beta chain has a count of ten or more. Unique molecular identifiers were used in preparing the TCRbeta library. TCRdb passed the PCR reads through MiXCR, listing each CDR3 protein once. This sample carries approximately 170,000 distinct CDR3 sequences, over 8.5% of them seen once, and the ten largest clones take less than 15%. This sample stems from a study of T-cell reconstitution after alpha-beta-depleted transplantation in children. The CDR3 contains 13 residues. Germline-derived CDR1 and CDR2 are SSHAT and FNYEAQ (reference sequence). The V and J ends lost 4 bases and 3 bases respectively, with 10 bases between them.

This chain joins TRBV7-7 and TRBJ2-7; no clear D. The starting material was PBMCs, obtained before TCRalphabeta/CD19-depleted stem cell transplant. The TCR originated in a boy between 2 and 10 years old with acute myeloid leukemia, due to receive a stem cell transplant. The CDR3 loop reads CASSSDAGYEQYF. CDR3 coding DNA: TGTGCCAGCAGCTCAGATGCAGGCTACGAGCAGTACTTC. The full variable domain, completed using reference TRBV7-7 and TRBJ2-7, is GAGVSQSPRYKVTKRGQDVTLRCDPISSHATLYWYQQALGQGPEFLTYFNYEAQPDKSGLPSDRFSAERPEGSISTLTIQRTEQRDSAMYRCASSSDAGYEQYFGPGTRLTVT.